One sample yielded the 29 T cell receptor beta chains listed below, sequenced in a study of regulatory T cells in long-lasting Graves disease. HTBI primers from iRepertoire and Arm-PCR of CDR3 regions yielded the TCR beta libraries. MiXCR, run by TCRdb on the multiplex PCR reads, gives a single entry per CDR3 protein. Here the sample spans about 460,000 distinct CDR3 sequences, approximately 23% being singletons. Time point defined: persistent/refractory GD, antithyroid drugs over 5 years with positive TRAb. Generation of the TCR library employed RNA extracted from PBMCs. The sample in question was peripheral blood mononuclear cells (PBMCs), obtained when the disease was refractory, from a patient treated with antithyroid drugs. The receptor set was obtained from a female donor with Graves disease.

This clonotype came up many times. The chain joins TRBV20-1 to TRBJ1-2; D is ambiguous. This CDR3 has 14 amino acids. The V and J ends lost 4 bases and 7 bases respectively, with 19 bases between them. From germline, CDR1 is DFQATT and CDR2 SNEGSKA (reference sequence). The CDR3 DNA sequence: TGCAGTGCTACCGAATGGAGGGTAGATGGTGGCTACACCTTC. It specifies CSATEWRVDGGYTF.

The chain links TRBV5-1 to TRBJ2-2; D may be TRBD2 (6 bases). The germline V gene encodes CDR1 SGHRS and CDR2 YFSETQ. CDR3 size: 15 residues. Trimming removed 1 base at V and 6 bases at J, with 13 bases between. CDR3 residues: CASSLSSLASGELFF. CDR3 coding DNA: TGCGCCAGCAGCTTGTCTTCGCTAGCGTCCGGGGAGCTGTTTTTT.

The chain has TRBV6-1 and TRBJ2-2, with D unclear. Trimming removed 6 bases from V and 5 bases from J, with 16 bases in between. Germline lookup yields CDR1 MNHNS and CDR2 SASEGT. The CDR3 has 15 amino acids. The chain's CDR3 is CASSPDWPLTGELFF. Written as DNA, the CDR3 is TGTGCCAGCAGCCCTGATTGGCCCCTTACCGGGGAGCTGTTTTTT.

The chain combines TRBV5-1 with TRBJ1-6; 7 nucleotides agree with TRBD1. Per germline, CDR1 SGHRS and CDR2 YFSETQ. CDR3 size: 14 residues. The V gene end was trimmed by 4 bases and the J gene end by 8 bases; junction bases not matched to a gene: 6. For the CDR3, the DNA is TGCGCCAGCAGCCAAGGGCAGGGGGATTCACCCCTCCACTTT. Its translation: CASSQGQGDSPLHF.

The chain joins TRBV30 to TRBJ1-1; D uncertain. The CDR3 consists of 13 residues. V lost 0 bases to trimming and J lost 7 bases, with 12 bases between them. Germline V lookup: CDR1 GTSNPN, CDR2 SVGIG (reference sequence). The CDR3 nucleotides are TGTGCCTGGAGTGTACGGAGTCTGGGTGAAGCTTTCTTT. This gives the protein CAWSVRSLGEAFF.

This clonotype was seen at least ten times. The V and J genes are TRBV10-3 and TRBJ1-5; the D is unclear. Per germline, CDR1 ENHRY and CDR2 SYGVKD. The CDR3 sequence is 13 residues long. Trimming removed 7 bases from V and 3 bases from J, with 10 bases in between. CDR3 DNA: TGTGCCATCACTGCCGATCCCAATCAGCCCCAGCATTTT. Translated, it gives CAITADPNQPQHF.

In this sample, this clonotype turned up a few times. The genes are TRBV5-4 and TRBJ2-2, with D unclear. The ends were cut back, 2 bases at V and 2 bases at J, with 7 bases in the middle. The germline V gene encodes CDR1 SGHNT and CDR2 YYREEE (reference sequence). The length of the CDR3 is 14 residues. CDR3 in amino acids: CASSFEQNTGELFF. CDR3 nucleotides: TGTGCCAGCAGCTTTGAACAAAACACCGGGGAGCTGTTTTTT. Full variable domain (missing parts from reference TRBV5-4 and TRBJ2-2): ETGVTQSPTHLIKTRGQQVTLRCSSQSGHNTVSWYQQALGQGPQFIFQYYREEENGRGNFPPRFSGLQFPNYSSELNVNALELDDSALYLCASSFEQNTGELFFGEGSRLTVL.

This clonotype was observed many times. This rearrangement joins TRBV7-2 to TRBJ2-5; TRBD1 matches 7 bases. V trimming: 1 base; J trimming: 3 bases; junction bases outside the gene matches: 11. CDR1 SGHTA and CDR2 FQGNSA come from the germline V gene. The CDR3 length is 17 residues. CDR3 protein: CASSLDGIGGEKETQYF. Written as DNA, the CDR3 is TGTGCCAGCAGCTTAGATGGAATAGGGGGCGAAAAAGAGACCCAGTACTTC.

Many counts were recorded for this clonotype. V is TRBV6-1 and J is TRBJ1-5, with D hard to call. CDR3 length equals 13 residues. Germline V gene lookup returns CDR1 MNHNS and CDR2 SASEGT. Trimming pared 6 bases from V and 3 bases from J, leaving 9 bases between. The CDR3 nucleotides are TGTGCCAGCAGGAAAGACACCAATCAGCCCCAGCATTTT. This encodes CASRKDTNQPQHF.

The genes are TRBV6-1 and TRBJ2-1; 13 nucleotides line up with TRBD2. The CDR3 runs 14 residues. Germline CDR1 is MNHNS and CDR2 is SASEGT. The V and J ends lost 6 bases and 9 bases, in that order; junction bases with no gene match: 5. CDR3 in amino acids: CASRKGLAGIEQFF. The CDR3 bases are TGTGCCAGCAGAAAGGGACTAGCGGGAATTGAGCAGTTCTTC.

This clonotype was picked up many times. This chain uses TRBV20-1 with TRBJ2-7, with D perhaps assigned TRBD1 or TRBD2 (5 bases each). Germline CDR1 reads DFQATT; CDR2 reads SNEGSKA (reference sequence). CDR3 size: 12 residues. V was pared by 6 bases and J by 5 bases, with 14 bases between. CDR3 DNA: TGCAGTGCGAGCAGGGACGTCGACGAGCAGTACTTC. It encodes CSASRDVDEQYF.

On this clonotype: This may come from a read error, since a much larger clone is one base off. The genes are TRBV7-2 and TRBJ1-5; D is perhaps TRBD1 (5 bases). Germline CDR1 is SGHTA and CDR2 is FQGNSA. V shed 8 bases and J shed 2 bases, with 22 bases lying between them. The CDR3 has 17 amino acids. As DNA, the CDR3 is TGTGCCAGCCCGCAGCAGCTTCGGGACTATGGCAATCAGCCCCAGCATTTT. Its translation is CASPQQLRDYGNQPQHF.

This clonotype was counted ten times or more. This chain uses TRBV28 with TRBJ1-2; tentative D call: TRBD1 (6 bases). Trimming cost V 7 bases and J 3 bases, with 18 bases left between them. The CDR3 loop spans 15 amino acids. From germline, CDR1 is MDHEN and CDR2 SYDVKM. The CDR3 reads CASTWGGAEYYGYTF. CDR3 DNA: TGTGCCAGCACCTGGGGGGGGGCGGAATACTATGGCTACACCTTC.

This clonotype was seen a few times. The chain has TRBV6-1 and TRBJ2-7; TRBD2 agrees at 7 bases. This CDR3 is built from 12 residues. Trimming took 7 bases from V and 6 from J; bases not matched to a gene: 6. Germline lookup yields CDR1 MNHNS and CDR2 SASEGT. In DNA form, the CDR3 reads TGTGCCAGCATGGTGGGAGGGCTCGAGCAGTACTTC. Translated, it gives CASMVGGLEQYF.

The chain joins TRBV4-2 to TRBJ2-7; TRBD2 matches 9 bases. Germline CDR1 reads LGHNA; CDR2 reads YNFKEQ. This CDR3 contains 20 residues. J lost 0 bases, V lost 3 bases, and 18 bases had no gene match. CDR3 sequence: CASSQPLQGLRLAVSYEQYF. Here the CDR3 DNA reads TGTGCCAGCAGCCAGCCACTACAGGGGTTGCGACTAGCGGTCTCCTACGAGCAGTACTTC.

The V and J genes are TRBV19 and TRBJ1-5; no reliable D call. V was trimmed by 5 bases and J by 4 bases, leaving 9 bases between them. This CDR3 is 13 amino acids long. Germline V gene sequence: CDR1 LNHDA, CDR2 SQIVND (reference sequence). The CDR3 bases are TGTGCCAGTAGTCCCCAGAGAAATCAGCCCCAGCATTTT. This sequence encodes CASSPQRNQPQHF.

The chain uses TRBV4-1 and TRBJ1-3; D might be TRBD1 (6 bases). Trimming shortened V by 2 bases and J by 2 bases, and 13 bases separated the two germline ends. This CDR3 has 16 amino acids. From germline, CDR1 is MGHRA and CDR2 YSYEKL. The CDR3 protein is CASSQPRGSAGNTIYF. The CDR3 DNA sequence: TGCGCCAGCAGCCAACCTAGGGGGTCGGCTGGAAACACCATATATTTT.

As regards this clonotype: The junction departs from the called germline gene at one end, perhaps through a read error. The gene calls are TRBV28 and TRBJ1-1; no firm D call. The germline V gene has CDR1 MDHEN and CDR2 SYDVKM. The CDR3 totals 11 residues. CDR3 bases: TGTGTCAGCAGTAAGAACACTGAAGCTTTCTTT. It is translated as CVSSKNTEAFF.

V gene TRBV9 combines with J gene TRBJ2-7, with TRBD2 matching 7 bases. The CDR3 has 15 residues. The J segment lost 1 base and the V segment lost 2 bases, leaving 6 bases of the junction unmatched. The germline V gene has CDR1 SGDLS and CDR2 YYNGEE. The CDR3: CASSVGPGGSYEQYF. As DNA, the CDR3 is TGTGCCAGCAGCGTCGGTCCGGGGGGATCCTACGAGCAGTACTTC.

This clonotype was found many times. V gene TRBV28 combines with J gene TRBJ1-2; no definite D call. V was shortened by 3 bases and J by 0 bases, with 17 bases between the two germline ends. This CDR3 spans 17 amino acids. Germline loops: CDR1 MDHEN, CDR2 SYDVKM. The CDR3: CASSFGRFNRANYGYTF. CDR3 in DNA: TGTGCCAGCAGTTTCGGGCGCTTTAATCGGGCTAACTATGGCTACACCTTC.

This clonotype was counted ten times or more. The V call is TRBV3-1, the J call TRBJ2-5; no reliable D call. Trimming removed 0 bases at V and 1 base at J, with 6 bases between. CDR1 and CDR2 from the germline V gene are LGHDT and YNNKEL (reference sequence). The CDR3 runs 14 residues. Here the CDR3 DNA reads TGTGCCAGCAGCCAAGATTTCAGCCAAGAGACCCAGTACTTC. This gives the protein CASSQDFSQETQYF.

The chain has TRBV7-6 and TRBJ1-1, with TRBD1 as a possible D gene (6 bases). The V gene lost 5 bases and the J gene lost 0 bases, with 10 bases spanning the gap. This CDR3 has 14 residues. Germline CDR1 and CDR2: SGHVS and FNYEAQ. In DNA form, the CDR3 reads TGTGCCAGCAGCGGGACACTGATGAACACTGAAGCTTTCTTT. Protein sequence: CASSGTLMNTEAFF.

This clonotype was seen many times. The chain is built from TRBV20-1 and TRBJ2-7, with TRBD1 matching 9 bases. CDR1 is DFQATT and CDR2 is SNEGSKA in the germline V gene (reference sequence). The CDR3 runs 14 residues. J lost 1 base, V lost 4 bases, and 5 bases had no gene match. The DNA for the CDR3 is TGCAGTGCTAAACCGGGACAGGGATCCTACGAGCAGTACTTC. It codes for CSAKPGQGSYEQYF.

This clonotype was seen many times. The rearrangement joins TRBV5-8 to TRBJ1-4; D is ambiguous. The CDR3 is 13 residues long. The V gene's germline CDR1 is SGHTS and CDR2 YDEGEE. V was trimmed by 0 bases and J by 8 bases, leaving 8 bases between them. The CDR3 DNA reads as TGTGCCAGCAGCTTGGGAGGTGTGGAAAAACTGTTTTTT. This gives the protein CASSLGGVEKLFF.

The genes are TRBV7-2 and TRBJ1-1; no clear D gene. Trimming stripped 5 bases from V and 0 bases from J, with 10 bases between. Looked up from germline, CDR1 is SGHTA and CDR2 is FQGNSA. The length of the CDR3 is 14 residues. CDR3 sequence reads: CASSQERMNTEAFF. The CDR3 DNA reads TGTGCCAGCAGCCAGGAACGGATGAACACTGAAGCTTTCTTT.

This clonotype was detected many times. J is TRBJ2-5 and V is TRBV12-3 or TRBV12-4; D unresolved. V lost 4 bases and J lost 0, with 9 bases in between. The CDR3 has 14 amino acids. CDR3 loop: CASSWAPYQETQYF. The CDR3 DNA reads as TGTGCCAGCAGTTGGGCTCCGTACCAAGAGACCCAGTACTTC.

The chain couples TRBV7-9 to TRBJ1-1, with D uncertain. CDR1 SEHNR and CDR2 FQNEAQ come from the germline V gene (reference sequence). The CDR3 loop spans 15 amino acids. Trimming pared 10 bases from V and 3 bases from J, leaving 21 bases between. The CDR3, as DNA: TGTGCCATACGTCGGCGGTCGTTGTTTGACACTGAAGCTTTCTTT. Encoded protein: CAIRRRSLFDTEAFF.

V is TRBV28 and J is TRBJ1-1, with D possibly TRBD1 on 6 matching bases. The germline V and J ends were trimmed by 3 bases and 10 bases, with 9 bases remaining between them. Germline V gives CDR1 MDHEN, CDR2 SYDVKM. The length of the CDR3 is 11 residues. CDR3 sequence: CASSFGGGAFF. The CDR3 DNA sequence: TGTGCCAGCAGTTTTGGAGGGGGAGCTTTCTTT. The entire variable domain, with the rest obtained from reference TRBV28 and TRBJ1-1, is as follows: DVKVTQSSRYLVKRTGEKVFLECVQDMDHENMFWYRQDPGLGLRLIYFSYDVKMKEKGDIPEGYSVSREKKERFSLILESASTNQTSMYLCASSFGGGAFFGQGTRLTVV.

The chain has TRBV7-9 and TRBJ1-1, with D maybe TRBD1 (5 bases). V gave up 5 bases and J gave up 1 base, with 14 bases separating them. The germline CDR1 and CDR2 sequences are SEHNR and FQNEAQ (reference sequence). This CDR3 has 15 amino acids. The DNA for the CDR3 is TGTGCCAGCAGCCCCTCAGGGACTAGGAACACTGAAGCTTTCTTT. Protein product: CASSPSGTRNTEAFF.